This T cell receptor (beta chain) was documented in a study of blood T cell repertoires in COVID-19. As for the study in general: COVID-19 samples, acute and convalescent, were from the United States, Italy and Spain. T cells, B-cell-depleted T cells, or PBMCs supplied cDNA or gDNA.

This clone was seen only once. Trimming removed 2 bases at V and 7 bases at J, with 11 bases between. CDR1 MNHEY and CDR2 SMNVEV come from the germline V gene (reference sequence). The CDR3 has 13 amino acids. Study processing details: Using reference gene primer amplification, nucleated cell counts were estimated. Data came from immunoSEQ multiplex PCR; TCRdb stores just in-frame clones and leaves some out. That table gives V, J and clone size, and the DNA gave D and trimming. The repertoire holds about 220,000 clones, around 81% seen once, with over 2.5% in the top ten. The chain links TRBV27 to TRBJ1-1; D gene ambiguous. The source of this sequence is a woman aged 30 to 39 who had recovered from COVID-19. The sequenced sample was peripheral blood. The CDR3 DNA sequence: TGTGCCAGCAGTTTAGCAGGATACAGTGAAGCTTTCTTT. This encodes CASSLAGYSEAFF.